This T cell receptor (beta chain) emerged from a study of T cell responses to AZD1222 COVID-19 vaccine. Study details: Combined were second doses at about 4 or about 12 weeks. Study observations and caveats: After the peak T cell response, and only then, were repertoires sampled. Elevations in Spike-specific TCR breadth and depth followed administration of two AZD1222 doses.

V shed 4 bases and J 2 bases; nucleotides not matched to a gene: 7. The CDR3 spans 15 residues. In germline, CDR1 is SGHRS, CDR2 YFSETQ. Clones were read by immunoSEQ multiplex PCR, and TCRdb kept only the in-frame ones, dropping some. Among 130,000 to 150,000 clones listed, roughly 92% were seen once. With respect to this clone: Its antigen remains unidentified.

This TCR derives from an adult in good health. The material was peripheral blood, obtained on day 0 of AZD1222 vaccination. The chain uses TRBV5-1 and TRBJ2-7; the match to TRBD1 covers 9 bases. The CDR3 sequence is CASSTRQGETYEQYF. DNA of the CDR3: TGCGCCAGCAGCACCAGACAGGGGGAGACCTACGAGCAGTACTTC.